The following is a T cell receptor (beta chain) sequence with its context. This record belongs to a study of CD8 T cells in Susac syndrome. An input of about 0.45 to 1 ug of RNA was subjected to reverse transcription using random hexamers. One entry per CDR3 protein, called by TCRdb with MiXCR from the immunoSEQ multiplex PCR reads. The sample has around 130,000 distinct CDR3 sequences, about 95% seen once; the top ten hold 0.12%. The V and J ends lost 3 bases and 7 bases respectively, with 12 bases between them. Germline assignment: CDR1 MRHNA and CDR2 SNTAGT. The CDR3 is made up of 13 amino acids. The receptor was isolated from a human donor in good health. V usage is TRBV6-4 and J usage is TRBJ1-1; D gene ambiguous. The sample was CD4+ T cells from PBMCs. CDR3 sequence (DNA): TGTGCCAGCAGTGAGAGAGAGGGCTATGAAGCTTTCTTT. It specifies CASSEREGYEAFF.